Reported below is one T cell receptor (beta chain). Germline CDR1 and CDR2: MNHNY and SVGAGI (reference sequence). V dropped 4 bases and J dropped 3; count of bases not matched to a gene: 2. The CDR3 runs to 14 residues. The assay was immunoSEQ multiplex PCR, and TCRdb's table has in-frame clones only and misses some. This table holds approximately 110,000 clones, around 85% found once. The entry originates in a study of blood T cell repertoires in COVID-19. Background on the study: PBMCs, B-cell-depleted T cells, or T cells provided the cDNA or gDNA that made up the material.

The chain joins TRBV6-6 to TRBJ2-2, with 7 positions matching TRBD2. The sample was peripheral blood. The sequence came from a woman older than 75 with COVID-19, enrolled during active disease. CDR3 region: CASSFLADTGELFF. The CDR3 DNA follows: TGTGCCAGCAGTTTTCTAGCGGACACCGGGGAGCTGTTTTTT.